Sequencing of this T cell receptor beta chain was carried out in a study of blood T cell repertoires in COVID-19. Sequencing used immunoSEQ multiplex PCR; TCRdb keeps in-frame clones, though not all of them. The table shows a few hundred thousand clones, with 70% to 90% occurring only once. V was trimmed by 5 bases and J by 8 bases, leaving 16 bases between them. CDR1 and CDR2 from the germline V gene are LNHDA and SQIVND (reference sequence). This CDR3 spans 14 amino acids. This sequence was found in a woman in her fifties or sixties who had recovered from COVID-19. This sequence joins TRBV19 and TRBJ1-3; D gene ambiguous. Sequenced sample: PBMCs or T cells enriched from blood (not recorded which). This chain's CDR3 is CASSALAGSDTIYF. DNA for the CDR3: TGTGCCAGTAGTGCTCTGGCAGGCTCAGACACCATATATTTT.